The 25 T cell receptor beta chains below all came from one sample that was sequenced in a study of blood T cell repertoires in COVID-19. Produced via immunoSEQ multiplex PCR; TCRdb's table is partial and in-frame only. This sample has about 87,000 clones, with approximately 86% found just once. Source material: peripheral blood. The receptors stem from a man aged 40-55 years with acute or convalescent COVID-19.

This sequence joins TRBV2 and TRBJ1-2; weak D call: TRBD1 (6 bases). Germline loops: CDR1 SNHLY, CDR2 FYNNEI. This CDR3 has 14 amino acids. V was clipped by 6 bases and J by 7 bases, with 18 bases between them. In nucleotides, the CDR3 is TGTGCCAGCAGCGCGGACAGCTCCATGGGTGGCTACACCTTC. It yields the protein CASSADSSMGGYTF.

The V and J genes are TRBV19 and TRBJ2-3, with 8 bases identical to TRBD1. V lost 5 bases, J lost 4 bases, and 8 bases stayed unmatched. CDR1 is LNHDA and CDR2 is SQIVND in the germline V gene (reference sequence). This CDR3 has 15 amino acids. The CDR3 loop is CASSSRTGLADTQYF. The CDR3 DNA sequence: TGTGCCAGTAGTTCCCGGACAGGGCTTGCAGATACGCAGTATTTT.

This chain connects TRBV7-9 to TRBJ1-2; 10 positions agree with TRBD1. CDR3 length: 16 amino acids. In germline, CDR1 is SEHNR, CDR2 FQNEAQ (reference sequence). V lost 5 bases, J lost 8 bases, and 14 bases stayed unmatched. CDR3 nucleotide sequence: TGTGCCAGCAGCAGCGCGAGGGGGACAGGGGAAGAAGGCTACACCTTC. Translated: CASSSARGTGEEGYTF.

The chain uses TRBV6-2 or TRBV6-3 and TRBJ2-2, with a weak D call TRBD2 (5 bases). This CDR3 has 11 amino acids. The germline V gene has CDR1 MNHEY and CDR2 SVGEGT. V was pared by 5 bases and J by 9 bases, with 7 bases between. The CDR3 loop is CASSRGWELFF. The DNA for the CDR3 is TGTGCCAGCAGTCGAGGGTGGGAGCTGTTTTTT.

This chain uses TRBV5-1 with TRBJ2-3; 9 bases are a match to TRBD1. This CDR3 comprises 14 residues. The V gene's germline CDR1 is SGHRS and CDR2 YFSETQ. Trimming removed 4 bases from V and 8 bases from J; junction bases left unmatched: 8. The DNA for the CDR3 is TGCGCCAGCAGCCGCTCGCAGACAGGGGGTACGCAGTATTTT. Translating it yields CASSRSQTGGTQYF.

The gene calls are TRBV12-5 and TRBJ1-1; tentative D call: TRBD1 (6 bases). This CDR3 has 14 residues. Germline-derived CDR1 and CDR2 are LGHNT and FRNRAP. V lost 3 bases and J 5 bases, leaving 13 bases between the germline ends. CDR3 sequence reads: CASGFNRERTEAFF. The CDR3 DNA sequence: TGTGCTAGTGGTTTCAACAGGGAGAGGACTGAAGCTTTCTTT.

The gene calls are TRBV7-9 and TRBJ1-1; D is undetermined. CDR3 length: 13 amino acids. Deletions cut 1 base from V and 8 bases from J, with 11 bases between. Looked up from germline, CDR1 is SEHNR and CDR2 is FQNEAQ (reference sequence). CDR3 residues: CASSLVSVMEAFF. For the CDR3, the DNA is TGTGCCAGCAGCTTAGTGTCGGTCATGGAAGCTTTCTTT.

V usage is TRBV2 and J usage is TRBJ1-1; D gene ambiguous. This CDR3 has 15 residues. Looked up from germline, CDR1 is SNHLY and CDR2 is FYNNEI. The ends were cut back, 3 bases at V and 3 bases at J, with 14 bases in the middle. The CDR3 DNA follows: TGTGCCAGCAGTGAGGATAGGGTCGGGGACACTGAAGCTTTCTTT. It translates to CASSEDRVGDTEAFF.

The CDR3 spells CATKKGLAVTDTQYF. As DNA, the CDR3 is TGTGCGACGAAGAAGGGACTAGCTGTCACAGATACGCAGTATTTT. The chain links TRBV7-9 to TRBJ2-3, with 9 bases fitting TRBD2. Germline V lookup: CDR1 SEHNR, CDR2 FQNEAQ (reference sequence). The CDR3 runs to 15 residues.

This clone was detected only once. The CDR3 nucleotides read TGTGCCAGCAGTGATCCTAGACAGGGTGCAAAGAGGACTGAAGCTTTCTTT. Translating gives CASSDPRQGAKRTEAFF. The chain couples TRBV6-1 to TRBJ1-1; 7 bases are shared with TRBD1. V gave up 3 bases and J gave up 5 bases; unmatched junction bases: 15. CDR3 length: 17 residues. Germline-derived CDR1 and CDR2 are MNHNS and SASEGT.

V and J are TRBV5-1 and TRBJ2-2; D remains ambiguous. CDR1 is SGHRS and CDR2 is YFSETQ in the germline V gene. Trimming removed 5 bases from V and 4 bases from J, with 12 bases in between. The CDR3 contains 14 residues. The CDR3 reads CASRVYSSTGELFF. The CDR3 nucleotides read TGCGCCAGCAGGGTTTACAGCTCCACCGGGGAGCTGTTTTTT.

The V gene is TRBV27, the J gene TRBJ1-4; D possibly corresponds to TRBD1 (5 bases). There are 14 residues in the CDR3. Germline assignment: CDR1 MNHEY and CDR2 SMNVEV (reference sequence). V lost 3 bases, J lost 5 bases, and 10 bases lay in between. CDR3 in DNA: TGTGCCAGCAGTTTGGCGGGACTGAATGAAAAACTGTTTTTT. This encodes CASSLAGLNEKLFF.

This sequence joins TRBV27 and TRBJ1-2; maybe TRBD1 (5 bases). Trimming took off 2 bases at V and 5 bases at J, with 15 bases between the two ends. Germline CDR1 MNHEY, CDR2 SMNVEV (reference sequence). This CDR3 spans 15 amino acids. This CDR3 is CASSLDTGGGYGYTF. The CDR3 region has the DNA TGTGCCAGCAGTTTAGACACCGGGGGGGGGTATGGCTACACCTTC.

The rearrangement joins TRBV7-2 to TRBJ2-4; 10 bases line up with TRBD2. V dropped 4 bases and J dropped 6; count of bases not matched to a gene: 6. This CDR3 has 15 residues. Germline V CDR1 and CDR2: SGHTA, FQGNSA. CDR3 bases: TGTGCCAGCAGCTCGAAGCGGGGGGGCATAAACATTCAGTACTTC. Amino acid sequence: CASSSKRGGINIQYF.

This sequence joins TRBV25-1 and TRBJ2-7, with D possibly being TRBD1 (5 bases). Germline CDR1 reads MGHDK; CDR2 reads SYGVNS. The CDR3 loop spans 13 amino acids. Trimming took 5 bases from V and 6 from J, leaving 14 bases between them. The CDR3 nucleotides are TGTGCCAGCAGTAGTCTCAGGGCTAGCGAGCAGTACTTC. Translating gives CASSSLRASEQYF.

The chain combines TRBV10-3 with TRBJ2-3; 14 bases map to TRBD2. The length of the CDR3 is 17 residues. The germline CDR1 and CDR2 sequences are ENHRY and SYGVKD. The junction had 8 bases not matched to a gene; V was cut back by 5 bases and J by 4 bases. CDR3 bases: TGTGCCATCAGTTACCAGGGACTAGCGGGGGACCCAGATACGCAGTATTTT. Translating gives CAISYQGLAGDPDTQYF.

The chain is built from TRBV2 and TRBJ1-6; D possibly corresponds to TRBD1 (6 bases). Germline assignment: CDR1 SNHLY and CDR2 FYNNEI. CDR3 size: 13 residues. V shed 6 bases and J shed 7 bases, with 10 bases lying between them. CDR3 protein: CASSGTHNSPLHF. CDR3 DNA: TGTGCCAGCAGCGGGACACACAATTCACCCCTCCACTTT.

The chain is built from TRBV6-1 and TRBJ1-1, with no clear D. The germline V gene has CDR1 MNHNS and CDR2 SASEGT. The CDR3 covers 14 residues. V lost 2 bases, J lost 1 base, and 8 bases lay in between. The CDR3 region has the DNA TGTGCCAGCAGTGAATGGGCAGCGAACACTGAAGCTTTCTTT. Protein: CASSEWAANTEAFF.

The gene calls are TRBV12-3 or TRBV12-4 and TRBJ2-1, with no clear D. V was pared by 2 bases and J by 6 bases, with 8 bases between. CDR3 length: 13 residues. CDR3 residues: CASSLNTANEQFF. CDR3 DNA sequence: TGTGCCAGCAGTTTAAACACCGCCAATGAGCAGTTCTTC.

The rearrangement uses TRBV15 and TRBJ1-5; tentatively, D is TRBD1 (6 bases). Germline CDR1 and CDR2: LNHNV and YYDKDF (reference sequence). Between the trimmed V and J ends, which lost 0 bases and 0 bases, there was a span of 12 bases. The length of the CDR3 is 17 residues. The CDR3 nucleotides read TGTGCCACCAGCAGAGAAAGGGGACACCCTAGCAATCAGCCCCAGCATTTT. Encoded protein: CATSRERGHPSNQPQHF.

This sequence joins TRBV9 and TRBJ2-1, with 7 bases matching TRBD2. Germline CDR1 reads SGDLS; CDR2 reads YYNGEE. The length of the CDR3 is 16 residues. V lost 0 bases, J lost 8 bases, and 11 bases stayed unmatched. The CDR3 sequence: CASSVAWRAGRDEQFF. DNA of the CDR3: TGTGCCAGCAGCGTAGCTTGGAGGGCGGGGAGGGATGAGCAGTTCTTC.

The chain has TRBV18 and TRBJ2-1; the D gene is possibly TRBD2 (5 bases). The CDR3 has 15 amino acids. The V end was cut by 2 bases, the J end by 4 bases, with 12 bases between. Germline-derived CDR1 and CDR2 are KGHSH and LQKENI. In DNA form, the CDR3 reads TGTGCCAGCTCACCAGGGTTCGGGGAGTACAATGAGCAGTTCTTC. It specifies CASSPGFGEYNEQFF.

This clone was counted between two and nine times. J is TRBJ2-7 and V is TRBV23-1; 8 bases are shared with TRBD2. TRBV23-1 is identified as an open reading frame with a role that is uncertain. Germline trimming cut 4 bases from V and 3 bases from J; bases unmatched to any gene: 14. CDR3 length: 17 residues. CDR3 coding DNA: TGCGCCAGCAGTCTCTACTTGCTAGGACTAGCCCACTACGAGCAGTACTTC. The encoded protein is CASSLYLLGLAHYEQYF.

This chain connects TRBV3-1 (or the pseudogene TRBV3-2) to TRBJ2-2, with 9 nucleotides matching TRBD1. CDR3 length: 16 amino acids. Looked up from germline, CDR1 is LGHDT and CDR2 is YNNKEL (reference sequence). J gave up 5 bases and V 4 bases, and 8 bases lay outside the gene matches. The CDR3 reads CASSPRDRVWTGELFF. The CDR3 DNA sequence: TGTGCCAGCAGCCCCCGGGACAGGGTGTGGACCGGGGAGCTGTTTTTT.

The chain is built from TRBV5-1 and TRBJ2-1, with 8 bases matching TRBD2. Germline loops: CDR1 SGHRS, CDR2 YFSETQ. This CDR3 contains 14 residues. V was clipped by 2 bases and J by 6 bases; unmatched bases: 4. The CDR3 coding sequence is TGCGCCAGCAGCTTAGGTCGGGAGGGCAATGAGCAGTTCTTC. The encoded protein is CASSLGREGNEQFF.